This TCR beta chain was identified in a study of blood T cell repertoires in COVID-19. Background on the study: Sites in the United States, Italy and Spain provided acute and convalescent COVID-19 samples.

Produced via immunoSEQ multiplex PCR; TCRdb's table is partial and in-frame only. This sample has a few hundred thousand clones, with roughly 90% found just once. CDR1 DFQATT and CDR2 SNEGSKA come from the germline V gene (reference sequence). CDR3 length equals 17 residues. V was clipped by 3 bases and J by 7 bases, with 27 bases between them. The receptor was derived from a man between 25 and 39 years old with acute or convalescent COVID-19. What was sequenced was peripheral blood. This chain connects TRBV20-1 to TRBJ2-5; D may be TRBD1 (6 bases). Here the CDR3 reads CSASVGPWAGDVATQYF. For the CDR3, the DNA is TGCAGTGCTAGTGTTGGCCCCTGGGCAGGGGATGTGGCGACCCAGTACTTC.